The clone carrying this T cell receptor (beta chain) has more than one count but fewer than ten. What it binds is not known. Tagging with unique molecular identifiers was a feature of the TCR beta cDNA libraries. TCRdb used MiXCR to reprocess the PCR reads, holding one entry per CDR3 protein. Among approximately 730,000 distinct CDR3 sequences listed, around 42% were seen once. The data derive from a study of post-analysis software for immune sequencing data. Study-wide results and limits: Patients used several TRBV segments, including TRBV5-6, TRBV5-1 and TRBV20-1, more often than controls.

The CDR3 has 15 residues. Germline V lookup: CDR1 DFQATT, CDR2 SNEGSKA (reference sequence). The trim removed 0 bases at V and 7 bases at J, leaving 6 bases unmatched. Specimen: blood. The chain uses TRBV20-1 and TRBJ2-7, with 13 bases lining up with TRBD2. This receptor was taken from a girl aged 5-17 years with multiple sclerosis. For the CDR3, the DNA is TGCAGTGCTAGAGATACTAGCGGGAGGGGGGATGAGCAGTACTTC. This translates into CSARDTSGRGDEQYF.